Each of the 27 T cell receptor beta chains below was sequenced from the same sample in a study of shared clonotypes between healthy human individuals. Measured with immunoSEQ multiplex PCR; TCRdb has only the in-frame clones, and not every one. Of about 490,000 clones in the sample, 70% to 80% were seen once. The sequenced sample was PBMCs. Receptors were obtained from a woman aged 40 to 55 in good health. Some clones in this sample may be carry-over from other donors' samples.

The rearrangement uses TRBV19 and TRBJ2-7, with 9 bases lining up with TRBD2. The V gene's germline CDR1 is LNHDA and CDR2 SQIVND (reference sequence). The ends lost 5 bases at V and 2 bases at J; junction bases unmatched: 10. The CDR3 loop spans 16 amino acids. The CDR3 here is CASSPLGAGGPYEQYF. The DNA of the CDR3 is TGTGCCAGTAGTCCGCTCGGGGCGGGAGGGCCCTACGAGCAGTACTTC.

This clone was observed once. This chain links TRBV19 with TRBJ2-4; 9 bases agree with TRBD1. The germline V gene encodes CDR1 LNHDA and CDR2 SQIVND (reference sequence). The CDR3 has 13 residues. V was clipped by 6 bases and J by 7 bases; unmatched bases: 4. This CDR3 reads CASRSTGGNIQYF. In DNA, the CDR3 is TGTGCCAGTAGATCCACAGGGGGCAACATTCAGTACTTC.

V usage is TRBV29-1 and J usage is TRBJ2-4, with a tentative D call TRBD1 (6 bases). This CDR3 contains 15 residues. Germline lookup yields CDR1 SQVTM and CDR2 ANQGSEA. Between the trimmed V and J ends, which lost 0 bases and 7 bases, there was a span of 16 bases. The CDR3 reads CSVEDKQGGDNIQYF. The CDR3 DNA is TGCAGCGTTGAAGACAAACAGGGTGGTGATAACATTCAGTACTTC.

This clone has only one observation. This chain's CDR3 is CASSRGDGATNEKLFF. The CDR3 nucleotides read TGTGCCAGCAGCCGAGGAGACGGTGCAACTAATGAAAAACTGTTTTTT. The chain joins TRBV28 to TRBJ1-4; D is unclear. The V end was cut by 6 bases, the J end by 0 bases, with 14 bases between. The CDR3 consists of 16 residues. Germline loops: CDR1 MDHEN, CDR2 SYDVKM.

This clone was picked up a small number of times. Lacking the conserved final phenylalanine or tryptophan, this CDR3 likely reflects a read error. The J gene is TRBJ1-1, the V gene TRBV2, with 8 bases aligning to TRBD1. J gave up 6 bases and V 5 bases, and 2 bases lay outside the gene matches. Germline CDR1 and CDR2: SNHLY and FYNNEI. The CDR3 covers 12 residues. The CDR3 region has the DNA TGTGCCAGCAGTTACAGGGGGGCTGAAGCTTTCGTT. Encoded protein: CASSYRGAEAFV.

As regards this clone: One end of the junction fails to match germline, which may point to a read error. The V gene is TRBV7-7, the J gene TRBJ2-5; a weak D match, TRBD1 (6 bases). Looked up from germline, CDR1 is SSHAT and CDR2 is FNYEAQ (reference sequence). CDR3 size: 14 residues. Written as DNA, the CDR3 is TGTGCTAGCAGCCCCGGACAGACAAAAGAGACCCAGTACTTC. Encoded protein: CASSPGQTKETQYF.

This clone was counted at least ten times. Different DNA sequences within this sample yield the same CDR3. This chain connects TRBV11-2 to TRBJ2-6; TRBD1 aligns across 7 bases. This CDR3 has 15 residues. The V gene's germline CDR1 is SGHAT and CDR2 FQNNGV. V lost 5 bases and J lost 3; bases outside the gene matches: 4. CDR3 loop: CASSPDRVGANVLTF. The CDR3 DNA is TGTGCCAGCAGCCCAGACAGGGTTGGGGCCAACGTCCTGACTTTC.

Details on this clone: A far larger clone lies a single base away; this is likely a read error. Other DNA sequences in this specimen translate into the identical CDR3. V gene TRBV30 combines with J gene TRBJ1-1; the D gene is possibly TRBD1 (6 bases). The V and J ends lost 4 bases and 1 base respectively, with 13 bases between them. The CDR3 sequence is 14 residues long. The V gene's germline CDR1 is GTSNPN and CDR2 SVGIG (reference sequence). The CDR3: CAWKAGHRNTEAFF. CDR3 nucleotides: TGTGCCTGGAAAGCGGGACACCGGAACACTGAAGCTTTCTTT.

This chain uses TRBV29-1 with TRBJ1-1; 7 bases agree with TRBD1. The J segment lost 3 bases and the V segment lost 6 bases, leaving 7 bases of the junction unmatched. The CDR3 totals 13 residues. The germline gives CDR1 SQVTM, CDR2 ANQGSEA. The CDR3 loop reads CSVRPRGDTEAFF. The CDR3, as DNA: TGCAGCGTCCGGCCCAGGGGGGACACTGAAGCTTTCTTT. The whole variable domain, remainder taken from reference TRBV29-1 and TRBJ1-1, is SAVISQKPSRDICQRGTSLTIQCQVDSQVTMMFWYRQQPGQSLTLIATANQGSEATYESGFVIDKFPISRPNLTFSTLTVSNMSPEDSSIYLCSVRPRGDTEAFFGQGTRLTVV.

The chain links TRBV28 to TRBJ2-7; 10 bases agree with TRBD1. The germline V gene has CDR1 MDHEN and CDR2 SYDVKM. This CDR3 is 13 amino acids long. The V segment lost 8 bases and the J segment 3 bases; nucleotides outside the gene matches: 4. CDR3 in DNA: TGTGCCAGCTTCGGGACAGGGGACTACGAGCAGTACTTC. Amino acids: CASFGTGDYEQYF.

The V call is TRBV13, the J call TRBJ2-7, with D unclear. The CDR3 sequence is 12 residues long. Germline CDR1 is PRHDT and CDR2 is FYEKMQ (reference sequence). The ends were cut back, 4 bases at V and 1 base at J, with 5 bases in the middle. The CDR3, as DNA: TGTGCCAGCAGCTCGACATCCTACGAGCAGTACTTC. Protein sequence: CASSSTSYEQYF.

This clone showed up just a few times. The chain joins TRBV5-1 to TRBJ1-3; D uncertain. Between the trimmed V and J ends, which lost 0 bases and 0 bases, there was a span of 16 bases. The CDR3 has 18 amino acids. Germline assignment: CDR1 SGHRS and CDR2 YFSETQ. The CDR3 DNA is TGCGCCAGCAGCTTGGAAACTTACTCACAGAGCTCTGGAAACACCATATATTTT. Protein: CASSLETYSQSSGNTIYF.

The gene calls are TRBV28 and TRBJ1-1; D is unclear. The CDR3 sequence is 11 residues long. V shed 5 bases and J shed 6 bases, with 7 bases lying between them. Looked up from germline, CDR1 is MDHEN and CDR2 is SYDVKM. CDR3 coding DNA: TGTGCCAGCAGTCTAAATTCTGAAGCTTTCTTT. This translates into CASSLNSEAFF.

CDR3: CASSLGLAGGRQETQYF. CDR3 DNA: TGCGCCAGCAGCCTAGGACTAGCGGGAGGTCGGCAAGAGACCCAGTACTTC. The chain links TRBV5-1 to TRBJ2-5; TRBD2 aligns across 14 bases. Germline-derived CDR1 and CDR2 are SGHRS and YFSETQ. The V and J ends lost 4 bases and 2 bases, in that order; junction bases with no gene match: 7. There are 17 residues in the CDR3. Filled out from reference TRBV5-1 and TRBJ2-5, the complete variable domain reads KAGVTQTPRYLIKTRGQQVTLSCSPISGHRSVSWYQQTPGQGLQFLFEYFSETQRNKGNFPGRFSGRQFSNSRSEMNVSTLELGDSALYLCASSLGLAGGRQETQYFGPGTRLLVL.

This chain uses TRBV29-1 with TRBJ2-1; weak D call: TRBD2 (6 bases). The CDR3 sequence is 11 residues long. The ends were cut back, 8 bases at V and 4 bases at J, with 9 bases in the middle. Per the germline V gene, CDR1 is SQVTM and CDR2 is ANQGSEA. CDR3 sequence: CSTGEYNEQFF. The CDR3 DNA reads as TGCAGCACGGGGGAGTACAATGAGCAGTTCTTC.

This chain uses TRBV29-1 with TRBJ2-5; 8 nucleotides agree with TRBD2. There are 13 residues in the CDR3. The V gene end was trimmed by 5 bases and the J gene end by 3 bases; junction bases not matched to a gene: 5. Germline CDR1 and CDR2: SQVTM and ANQGSEA. The chain's CDR3 is CSVRTAGEETQYF. DNA of the CDR3: TGCAGCGTTCGCACAGCGGGAGAAGAGACCCAGTACTTC.

The chain joins TRBV5-1 to TRBJ1-2, with 10 nucleotides matching TRBD1. The CDR3 covers 15 residues. The junction had 3 bases not matched to a gene; V was cut back by 0 bases and J by 4 bases. Germline CDR1 SGHRS, CDR2 YFSETQ. The CDR3 DNA follows: TGCGCCAGCAGCTTGGAAGGACAGGGGGGCTATGGCTACACCTTC. Protein sequence: CASSLEGQGGYGYTF. Variable domain in full (rest from reference TRBV5-1 and TRBJ1-2): KAGVTQTPRYLIKTRGQQVTLSCSPISGHRSVSWYQQTPGQGLQFLFEYFSETQRNKGNFPGRFSGRQFSNSRSEMNVSTLELGDSALYLCASSLEGQGGYGYTFGSGTRLTVV.

This clone was detected once. This chain links TRBV5-1 with TRBJ2-1; 10 bases are shared with TRBD2. The germline CDR1 and CDR2 sequences are SGHRS and YFSETQ. The junction had 1 base not matched to a gene; V was cut back by 0 bases and J by 4 bases. The CDR3 is made up of 15 amino acids. The CDR3 bases are TGCGCCAGCAGCTTGGAGGGACTAGCGTACAATGAGCAGTTCTTC. It is translated as CASSLEGLAYNEQFF. Together with reference TRBV5-1 and TRBJ2-1, the CDR3 gives the full variable domain: KAGVTQTPRYLIKTRGQQVTLSCSPISGHRSVSWYQQTPGQGLQFLFEYFSETQRNKGNFPGRFSGRQFSNSRSEMNVSTLELGDSALYLCASSLEGLAYNEQFFGPGTRLTVL.

CDR3 protein: CATRGQGVEKLFF. CDR3 in DNA: TGTGCCACCCGGGGACAGGGGGTTGAAAAACTGTTTTTT. The V gene is TRBV28, the J gene TRBJ1-4; TRBD1 agrees at 11 bases. The length of the CDR3 is 13 residues. Germline lookup yields CDR1 MDHEN and CDR2 SYDVKM. V shed 10 bases and J 7 bases; nucleotides not matched to a gene: 5.

The chain links TRBV27 to TRBJ2-7; 9 bases match TRBD2. In germline, CDR1 is MNHEY, CDR2 SMNVEV (reference sequence). The CDR3 consists of 15 residues. The V and J ends lost 5 bases and 2 bases, in that order; junction bases with no gene match: 7. This chain's CDR3 is CASSAKREATYEQYF. CDR3 DNA: TGTGCCAGCAGTGCCAAGCGGGAGGCTACCTACGAGCAGTACTTC.

This clone occurred a few times. J is TRBJ1-3 and V is TRBV6-1; D gene uncertain. CDR3 size: 13 residues. From germline, CDR1 is MNHNS and CDR2 SASEGT. Between the trimmed V and J ends, which lost 3 bases and 7 bases, there was a span of 10 bases. CDR3 in DNA: TGTGCCAGCAGTGAGCAAAACGACAACACCATATATTTT. Translating it yields CASSEQNDNTIYF.

This chain joins TRBV7-9 and TRBJ2-7; 7 bases are shared with TRBD2. Germline assignment: CDR1 SEHNR and CDR2 FQNEAQ (reference sequence). With V trimmed by 3 bases and J by 12 bases, 11 bases remained unmatched. This CDR3 has 13 amino acids. CDR3 DNA: TGTGCCAGCAGCTTTGAGACTAGCCGGCGGTGGTACTTC. Translating gives CASSFETSRRWYF. Full variable domain (outside the CDR3, taken from reference TRBV7-9 and TRBJ2-7): DTGVSQNPRHKITKRGQNVTFRCDPISEHNRLYWYRQTLGQGPEFLTYFQNEAQLEKSRLLSDRFSAERPKGSFSTLEIQRTEQGDSAMYLCASSFETSRRWYFGPGTRLTVT.

This clone was seen a handful of times. The V call is TRBV28, the J call TRBJ2-7; no reliable D call. V lost 6 bases to trimming and J lost 5 bases, with 20 bases between them. Germline V CDR1 and CDR2: MDHEN, SYDVKM. This CDR3 spans 15 amino acids. The CDR3 loop is CASSLPGSSINEQYF. In DNA form, the CDR3 reads TGTGCCAGCAGCCTCCCTGGTTCCAGCATCAACGAGCAGTACTTC. The variable domain in full, completed from reference TRBV28 and TRBJ2-7, reads DVKVTQSSRYLVKRTGEKVFLECVQDMDHENMFWYRQDPGLGLRLIYFSYDVKMKEKGDIPEGYSVSREKKERFSLILESASTNQTSMYLCASSLPGSSINEQYFGPGTRLTVT.

This rearrangement joins TRBV5-1 to TRBJ2-5, with 7 bases fitting TRBD1. The CDR3 sequence is 14 residues long. CDR1 and CDR2 from the germline V gene are SGHRS and YFSETQ. V was clipped by 1 base and J by 7 bases; unmatched bases: 7. CDR3 amino acids: CASSLMDRLRTQYF. CDR3 nucleotide sequence: TGCGCCAGCAGCTTGATGGACAGGTTGAGGACCCAGTACTTC.

The gene calls are TRBV7-9 and TRBJ1-5; weak D call: TRBD1 (5 bases). The CDR3 loop spans 13 amino acids. V was shortened by 6 bases and J by 1 base, with 7 bases between the two germline ends. Germline values: CDR1 SEHNR, CDR2 FQNEAQ (reference sequence). The chain's CDR3 is CASREGSNQPQHF. The CDR3 DNA follows: TGTGCCAGCAGAGAGGGGAGCAATCAGCCCCAGCATTTT.

Regarding this clone: This may come from a read error, since a much larger clone is one base off. The chain recombines TRBV18 with TRBJ2-1, with TRBD2 as a possible D gene (8 bases). Trimming removed 3 bases from V and 9 bases from J, with 21 bases in between. The length of the CDR3 is 16 residues. From germline, CDR1 is KGHSH and CDR2 LQKENI. CDR3: CASSPFLTGGGAEQFF. Here the CDR3 DNA reads TGTGCCAGCTCACCCTTTCTGACGGGAGGGGGCGCTGAGCAGTTCTTC.

The chain couples TRBV6-6 to TRBJ2-1, with 10 bases identical to TRBD2. CDR3 size: 16 residues. CDR1 and CDR2 (germline): MNHNY, SVGAGI (reference sequence). Losses at the gene ends were 8 bases for V and 5 bases for J; bases not matched to a gene: 12. The CDR3 DNA reads as TGTGCCAGCGGAGAGGGGCTAGCGGGAGTTGACAATGAGCAGTTCTTC. Its translation: CASGEGLAGVDNEQFF.